This T cell receptor beta chain stems from a study of cytomegalovirus exposure and HLA in healthy donors. At the level of the study: Samples from HLA-typed donors yielded around 85 million unique TCRs in an early data release.

Notes on the study in general: Presence/absence analysis assumed near-uniform sequencing depth across donors.

To note about this clone: Its specificity is unknown.

The PCR used 60 Vbeta and 13 Jbeta primers. TCRdb keeps only in-frame clones here, not all; method: immunoSEQ multiplex PCR. This table holds approximately 150,000 clones. This TCR derives from a woman between 18 and 29 years old in good health and CMV-seronegative. The sequencing input was PBMCs.

The CDR3 coding sequence is TGTGCCAGCAGCATCCGGACTAGTGGCGATGAGCAGTTCTTC. As protein: CASSIRTSGDEQFF. The genes are TRBV9 and TRBJ2-1; 7 positions agree with TRBD2. The length of the CDR3 is 14 residues. From germline, CDR1 is SGDLS and CDR2 YYNGEE. With 4 bases clipped from V and 8 bases from J, the junction kept 9 bases outside the gene matches.